The entry below describes one TCR beta chain. These data belong to a study of T cell repertoires in ileal Crohn's disease. Sequenced by immunoSEQ multiplex PCR; TCRdb stores in-frame clones only, minus some. In the table there are approximately 9,400 clones, 70% to 80% of which are singletons. Germline V lookup: CDR1 LGHNA, CDR2 YNFKEQ. This CDR3 spans 15 amino acids. The ends lost 4 bases at V and 6 bases at J; junction bases unmatched: 9. The chain couples TRBV4-2 to TRBJ2-1; 7 bases are shared with TRBD2. This sequence originates from an adult with Crohn's disease. Sequencing was carried out using ileal tissue. The CDR3 protein is CASSPGLGDFNEQFF. Here the CDR3 DNA reads TGTGCCAGCAGCCCAGGACTAGGGGACTTCAATGAGCAGTTCTTC.